The 23 T cell receptor beta chains presented below share a single source sample, sequenced in a study of cytomegalovirus exposure and HLA in healthy donors. Vbeta (60) and Jbeta (13) primers were used in the PCR. The data were produced by immunoSEQ multiplex PCR, yet TCRdb's version contains in-frame clones alone and is incomplete. This sample carries fewer than 300,000 clones, roughly 90% of them seen once, and the ten largest clones take 3% to 4%. The specimen was PBMCs. The receptor source for this set is a man between 35 and 55 years old in good health and CMV-seropositive.

The chain is built from TRBV6-5 and TRBJ1-1; D might be TRBD1 (5 bases). Germline V lookup: CDR1 MNHEY, CDR2 SVGAGI. CDR3 length equals 15 residues. V dropped 6 bases and J dropped 1 base, with 15 bases sitting between them. CDR3 DNA: TGTGCCAGCAGAAAAGACAGTCCCCGGAACACTGAAGCTTTCTTT. Translation: CASRKDSPRNTEAFF.

This chain uses TRBV9 with TRBJ1-3; TRBD1 is a possible D gene (5 bases). The CDR3 extends over 14 amino acids. Trimming removed 3 bases at V and 8 bases at J, with 15 bases between. Germline loops: CDR1 SGDLS, CDR2 YYNGEE. CDR3 amino acids: CASSEDIGGDTIYF. CDR3 sequence (DNA): TGTGCCAGCAGCGAGGACATCGGCGGGGACACCATATATTTT.

The genes are TRBV7-9 and TRBJ2-1; the match to TRBD2 covers 15 bases. The CDR3 sequence is 15 residues long. V shed 4 bases and J 10 bases; nucleotides not matched to a gene: 5. The germline CDR1 and CDR2 sequences are SEHNR and FQNEAQ (reference sequence). The CDR3 nucleotides are TGTGCCAGCAGCTCATCCGGGACTAGCGGGAGGGAGCAGTTCTTC. This codes for CASSSSGTSGREQFF.

The chain has TRBV9 and TRBJ1-2; 7 positions match TRBD1. V lost 4 bases and J lost 2; bases outside the gene matches: 8. CDR1 and CDR2 (germline): SGDLS, YYNGEE. The CDR3 is 15 residues long. The CDR3 spells CASSPGQSPNYGYTF. The CDR3 DNA follows: TGTGCCAGCAGCCCGGGACAGAGCCCCAACTATGGCTACACCTTC.

The chain is built from TRBV5-4 and TRBJ1-2; 8 bases are shared with TRBD1. This CDR3 is 12 amino acids long. Looked up from germline, CDR1 is SGHNT and CDR2 is YYREEE (reference sequence). With V trimmed by 4 bases and J by 6 bases, 2 bases remained unmatched. The CDR3 DNA reads as TGTGCCAGCAGCCAGACAGGGGATGGCTACACCTTC. Its protein product is CASSQTGDGYTF.

The chain links TRBV28 to TRBJ2-7; D remains unclear. Trimming left V 3 bases short and J 7 bases short, with 13 bases between. CDR1 is MDHEN and CDR2 is SYDVKM in the germline V gene. The CDR3 runs to 13 residues. The CDR3 here is CASSLYSHGEQYF. The CDR3, as DNA: TGTGCCAGCAGTTTGTACTCACACGGGGAGCAGTACTTC.

The chain couples TRBV9 to TRBJ2-7, with 15 bases aligning to TRBD2. With 2 bases clipped from V and 3 bases from J, the junction kept 3 bases outside the gene matches. Germline values: CDR1 SGDLS, CDR2 YYNGEE. The length of the CDR3 is 16 residues. The CDR3 DNA follows: TGTGCCAGCAGCGTGGGGGGACTAGCGGGAGGCTACGAGCAGTACTTC. Its translation: CASSVGGLAGGYEQYF.

The rearrangement joins TRBV28 to TRBJ2-7, with 8 bases that match TRBD1. The J segment lost 5 bases and the V segment lost 2 bases, leaving 8 bases of the junction unmatched. The CDR3 consists of 15 residues. Per germline, CDR1 MDHEN and CDR2 SYDVKM. The CDR3 here is CASSLGTGSRNEQYF. CDR3 sequence (DNA): TGTGCCAGCAGTTTAGGGACAGGAAGTCGGAACGAGCAGTACTTC.

The chain uses TRBV18 and TRBJ1-2; perhaps TRBD1 as D (5 bases). This CDR3 has 14 residues. Deletions cut 6 bases from V and 2 bases from J, with 13 bases between. Germline V gene data show CDR1 as KGHSH and CDR2 as LQKENI. CDR3 amino acids: CASSLRGMNYGYTF. The DNA for the CDR3 is TGTGCCAGCTCCCTAAGGGGAATGAACTATGGCTACACCTTC.

This chain links TRBV29-1 with TRBJ1-2; 9 bases are a match to TRBD1. Trimming cost V 6 bases and J 0 bases; bases outside gene matches: 11. Germline CDR1 reads SQVTM; CDR2 reads ANQGSEA. This CDR3 region has 16 residues. The CDR3 loop is CSVAWTGVKTNYGYTF. DNA of the CDR3: TGCAGCGTGGCGTGGACAGGGGTTAAGACTAACTATGGCTACACCTTC.

This clone was detected a few times. CDR3 in amino acids: CASSLEGGETQYF. The CDR3 DNA sequence: TGTGCCAGCAGCCTGGAGGGAGGGGAGACCCAGTACTTC. The V and J genes are TRBV5-8 and TRBJ2-5, with 7 bases lining up with TRBD2. The CDR3 loop spans 13 amino acids. Germline assignment: CDR1 SGHTS and CDR2 YDEGEE. V shed 4 bases, J shed 5 bases, and the junction held 5 bases outside the gene matches.

The chain carries TRBV4-1 and TRBJ2-5; the D gene is possibly TRBD2 (6 bases). Trimming left V 1 base short and J 1 base short, with 16 bases between. CDR3 length equals 17 residues. CDR1 MGHRA and CDR2 YSYEKL come from the germline V gene. The CDR3 DNA sequence: TGCGCCAGCAGCCAAGTCCCCGGAGGGGCGGGCCAAGAGACCCAGTACTTC. Amino acids: CASSQVPGGAGQETQYF.

The chain combines TRBV30 with TRBJ1-5; 9 bases match TRBD1. The J segment lost 2 bases and the V segment lost 0 bases, leaving 2 bases of the junction unmatched. Germline V gene sequence: CDR1 GTSNPN, CDR2 SVGIG (reference sequence). This CDR3 comprises 15 residues. As DNA, the CDR3 is TGTGCCTGGAGTGTAAGACAGGGGGGCAATCAGCCCCAGCATTTT. Translating gives CAWSVRQGGNQPQHF.

V gene TRBV6-1 combines with J gene TRBJ1-5; 7 bases line up with TRBD1. The length of the CDR3 is 12 residues. With V trimmed by 7 bases and J by 10 bases, 7 bases remained unmatched. Germline values: CDR1 MNHNS, CDR2 SASEGT. CDR3 loop: CASTGGEEPQHF. The CDR3 DNA is TGTGCCAGCACAGGGGGAGAGGAACCCCAGCATTTT.

The chain carries TRBV7-6 and TRBJ1-1; possibly TRBD1 for D (5 bases). Trimming took 6 bases from V and 3 from J, leaving 8 bases between them. This CDR3 is 12 amino acids long. Germline CDR1 SGHVS, CDR2 FNYEAQ. In nucleotides, the CDR3 is TGTGCCAGCAGAGGAGGGGACACTGAAGCTTTCTTT. Its translation is CASRGGDTEAFF. The whole variable domain, remainder taken from reference TRBV7-6 and TRBJ1-1, is GAGVSQSPRYKVTKRGQDVALRCDPISGHVSLYWYRQALGQGPEFLTYFNYEAQQDKSGLPNDRFSAERPEGSISTLTIQRTEQRDSAMYRCASRGGDTEAFFGQGTRLTVV.

This chain uses TRBV7-2 with TRBJ1-1; maybe TRBD1 (5 bases). CDR3 length: 15 amino acids. Between the trimmed V and J ends, which lost 6 bases and 1 base, there was a span of 15 bases. Germline assignment: CDR1 SGHTA and CDR2 FQGNSA. CDR3 sequence (DNA): TGTGCCAGCAGGCCAACGGGGGAGAGGAACACTGAAGCTTTCTTT. It codes for CASRPTGERNTEAFF.

This sequence joins TRBV7-3 and TRBJ2-7; 9 bases agree with TRBD1. V shed 1 base and J 6 bases; nucleotides not matched to a gene: 4. This CDR3 region has 14 residues. Germline V gives CDR1 SGHTA, CDR2 FQGTGA. Here the CDR3 DNA reads TGTGCCAGCAGCTTAAGGGACAGGGACTCCGAGCAGTACTTC. The encoded protein is CASSLRDRDSEQYF.

To note about this clone: The junction departs from germline at one end; a sequencing error may be responsible. The chain recombines TRBV7-7 with TRBJ2-3, with 8 bases lining up with TRBD1. In germline, CDR1 is SSHAT, CDR2 FNYEAQ (reference sequence). There are 16 residues in the CDR3. In nucleotides, the CDR3 is TGTGCTAGCAGCTTAGGTAGCAGGGGGCTCGGAGATACGCAGTATTTT. Protein: CASSLGSRGLGDTQYF.

The rearrangement uses TRBV18 and TRBJ2-3; unclear D gene. This CDR3 is 14 amino acids long. Germline V CDR1 and CDR2: KGHSH, LQKENI. The V end was cut by 4 bases, the J end by 0 bases, with 8 bases between. CDR3 sequence (DNA): TGTGCCAGCTCACTGACAAGTAGCACAGATACGCAGTATTTT. Translated, it gives CASSLTSSTDTQYF. The full variable domain, its missing parts supplied by reference TRBV18 and TRBJ2-3, is NAGVMQNPRHLVRRRGQEARLRCSPMKGHSHVYWYRQLPEEGLKFMVYLQKENIIDESGMPKERFSAEFPKEGPSILRIQQVVRGDSAAYFCASSLTSSTDTQYFGPGTRLTVL.

The chain recombines TRBV29-1 with TRBJ2-7; TRBD1 matches at 8 bases. Germline V gives CDR1 SQVTM, CDR2 ANQGSEA. The CDR3 is made up of 13 amino acids. The V and J ends lost 7 bases and 4 bases, in that order; junction bases with no gene match: 9. CDR3 coding DNA: TGCAGCGCCCGACAGGGGCTCCCTTACGAGCAGTACTTC. Residues: CSARQGLPYEQYF.

This clone was picked up a small number of times. This rearrangement joins TRBV6-5 to TRBJ1-5, with D possibly being TRBD1 (6 bases). Germline loops: CDR1 MNHEY, CDR2 SVGAGI. This CDR3 has 15 residues. Trimming took 9 bases from V and 1 from J, leaving 16 bases between them. CDR3 sequence reads: CARQGRGLSNQPQHF. In nucleotides, the CDR3 is TGTGCCAGACAGGGTCGGGGCCTAAGCAATCAGCCCCAGCATTTT.

The chain uses TRBV20-1 and TRBJ1-2; perhaps TRBD1 as D (5 bases). The CDR3 is 11 amino acids. Germline CDR1 is DFQATT and CDR2 is SNEGSKA (reference sequence). V was shortened by 7 bases and J by 2 bases, with 8 bases between the two germline ends. Written as DNA, the CDR3 is TGCAGTGTGACAGCGAACTATGGCTACACCTTC. Translation: CSVTANYGYTF.

The chain is built from TRBV15 and TRBJ2-5; D might be TRBD1 (6 bases). The V end was cut by 3 bases, the J end by 3 bases, with 14 bases between. In germline, CDR1 is LNHNV, CDR2 YYDKDF (reference sequence). CDR3 size: 15 residues. The CDR3 loop reads CATSRQRTAKETQYF. CDR3 bases: TGTGCCACCAGCAGGCAGCGGACAGCAAAAGAGACCCAGTACTTC. Together with reference TRBV15 and TRBJ2-5, the CDR3 gives the full variable domain: DAMVIQNPRYQVTQFGKPVTLSCSQTLNHNVMYWYQQKSSQAPKLLFHYYDKDFNNEADTPDNFQSRRPNTSFCFLDIRSPGLGDTAMYLCATSRQRTAKETQYFGPGTRLLVL.